This T cell receptor beta chain was sequenced in a study of graft-versus-host responses after intestinal transplantation. About the study: After anti-thymocyte globulin induction, recipients took tacrolimus and steroids for about 3 years. Study results and limitations: Some GvH clones appeared in ileal mucosa or blood before recipient bone marrow.

Measured with immunoSEQ multiplex PCR; TCRdb has only the in-frame clones, and not every one. In the table there are more than 90,000 clones, about 92% of which are singletons. This clone was recorded only once. Its antigen is currently unknown. V was shortened by 4 bases and J by 6 bases, with 10 bases between the two germline ends. This CDR3 comprises 13 residues. Germline CDR1 and CDR2: SGHNT and YYREEE (reference sequence). This TCR derives from a human donor who was the organ donor for an intestinal transplant. The chain joins TRBV5-4 to TRBJ2-2; unclear D gene. Sample: unstimulated CD4+ T cells sorted from spleen or lymph node cells, taken before transplant. The DNA for the CDR3 is TGTGCCAGCAGCCAAACGGCTCCCGGGGAGCTGTTTTTT. Translated: CASSQTAPGELFF.